These 21 T cell receptor beta chains share one sample of origin, sequenced in a study of blood T cell repertoires in COVID-19 (TCRdb year 2020). Receptor libraries were prepared by the immunoSEQ multiplex PCR assay. TCRdb took over this immuneACCESS table, retaining in-frame rearrangements with V and J assigned. Such tables are incomplete; in checked studies, under half of the missing clones stem from an unresolved V gene, and the remainder is unexplained. The sample table records about 280,000 clones; 75% to 95% of these occur just once. The top ten constitute 2.8% of the sample. Sequences were obtained from PBMCs or T cells enriched from blood (not recorded which). These receptors originate from a man aged 35 to 55 who had been exposed to COVID-19.

Only one count was recorded for this clone. The chain couples TRBV23-1 to TRBJ1-3, with D uncertain. TRBV23-1 is recorded as an ORF, its role being uncertain. CDR3 size: 13 residues. V was cut by 0 bases and J by 5 bases, with 5 bases left in between. The CDR3 region has the DNA TGCGCCAGCAGTCAATCTTCCAGAAACACCATATATTTT. This translates into CASSQSSRNTIYF.

The rearrangement links TRBV15 to TRBJ2-7, with TRBD2 matching 9 bases. The J segment lost 4 bases and the V segment lost 5 bases, leaving 3 bases of the junction unmatched. The germline V gene has CDR1 LNHNV and CDR2 YYDKDF (reference sequence). CDR3 size: 13 residues. The CDR3 loop reads CATSDSGSYEQYF. CDR3 nucleotide sequence: TGTGCCACCAGCGATAGCGGGAGTTACGAGCAGTACTTC. The variable domain in full, completed from reference TRBV15 and TRBJ2-7, reads DAMVIQNPRYQVTQFGKPVTLSCSQTLNHNVMYWYQQKSSQAPKLLFHYYDKDFNNEADTPDNFQSRRPNTSFCFLDIRSPGLGDTAMYLCATSDSGSYEQYFGPGTRLTVT.

The chain joins TRBV7-9 to TRBJ1-2, with 10 positions matching TRBD1. There are 17 residues in the CDR3. V lost 4 bases to trimming and J lost 5 bases; unmatched junction nucleotides: 13. Germline CDR1 and CDR2: SEHNR and FQNEAQ (reference sequence). In DNA, the CDR3 is TGTGCCAGCAGCTCTTACGGACAGGGGGTAGGGAAATATGGCTACACCTTC. Residues: CASSSYGQGVGKYGYTF.

The V gene is TRBV11-2, the J gene TRBJ1-2; 9 nucleotides agree with TRBD1. Germline assignment: CDR1 SGHAT and CDR2 FQNNGV. The ends lost 3 bases at V and 3 bases at J; junction bases unmatched: 17. CDR3 length equals 19 residues. CDR3 region: CASSFKIGTGSRVDYGYTF. Here the CDR3 DNA reads TGTGCCAGCAGCTTCAAAATAGGGACAGGGTCCCGGGTGGACTATGGCTACACCTTC.

This clone was observed a single time. V usage is TRBV28 and J usage is TRBJ2-7; D perhaps matches TRBD2 (7 bases). This CDR3 has 15 residues. The V gene's germline CDR1 is MDHEN and CDR2 SYDVKM. V lost 4 bases and J 4 bases, leaving 17 bases between the germline ends. This CDR3 is CASSSGAGHPYEQYF. The CDR3 nucleotides read TGTGCCAGCAGTTCTGGAGCGGGACACCCTTACGAGCAGTACTTC.

The chain couples TRBV14 to TRBJ2-1; D is unresolved. V lost 4 bases to trimming and J lost 7 bases, with 17 bases between them. This CDR3 contains 15 residues. Germline CDR1 SGHDN, CDR2 FVKESK. Written as DNA, the CDR3 is TGTGCCAGCAGCCCCGTTCGCCCCCAGTGGAATGAGCAGTTCTTC. Residues: CASSPVRPQWNEQFF.

The chain combines TRBV7-2 with TRBJ1-4; a weak D match, TRBD1 (6 bases). Germline assignment: CDR1 SGHTA and CDR2 FQGNSA. V lost 10 bases to trimming and J lost 5 bases, with 17 bases between them. The CDR3 contains 14 residues. CDR3 protein: CATQTGGGNEKLFF. The CDR3 coding sequence is TGTGCCACCCAGACGGGGGGCGGGAATGAAAAACTGTTTTTT.

The chain links TRBV29-1 to TRBJ1-2, with 7 bases aligning to TRBD1. The CDR3 is 11 amino acids. Germline CDR1 is SQVTM and CDR2 is ANQGSEA. With V trimmed by 6 bases and J by 7 bases, 5 bases remained unmatched. This CDR3 reads CSVSHRGGYTF. In nucleotides, the CDR3 is TGCAGCGTCTCCCACAGGGGTGGCTACACCTTC.

In DNA, the CDR3 is TGTGCCATCAGCCAACAGTTAATGAACACTGAAGCTTTCTTT. This encodes CAISQQLMNTEAFF. The gene calls are TRBV10-3 and TRBJ1-1; D remains ambiguous. V lost 6 bases and J lost 0, with 11 bases in between. The CDR3 consists of 14 residues. Germline values: CDR1 ENHRY, CDR2 SYGVKD.

This clone was detected a few times. The rearrangement uses TRBV2 and TRBJ2-3, with D possibly being TRBD2 (7 bases). V lost 4 bases and J 2 bases, leaving 10 bases between the germline ends. The germline V gene encodes CDR1 SNHLY and CDR2 FYNNEI. The CDR3 is made up of 14 amino acids. The CDR3 region is CASSGGGYTDTQYF. CDR3 bases: TGTGCCAGCAGTGGGGGGGGCTACACAGATACGCAGTATTTT.

This chain links TRBV5-6 with TRBJ2-1; 7 bases map to TRBD1. CDR1 and CDR2 (germline): SGHDT, YYEEEE. This CDR3 contains 16 residues. J lost 1 base, V lost 5 bases, and 9 bases had no gene match. CDR3 residues: CASSKGARGSYNEQFF. The CDR3 nucleotides read TGTGCCAGCAGTAAGGGGGCCCGGGGTTCCTACAATGAGCAGTTCTTC.

The rearrangement joins TRBV29-1 to TRBJ1-2; D may be TRBD1 (6 bases). The CDR3 consists of 13 residues. Germline V gene data show CDR1 as SQVTM and CDR2 as ANQGSEA. Trimming stripped 4 bases from V and 0 bases from J, with 9 bases between. The CDR3 spells CSVARGANYGYTF. DNA for the CDR3: TGCAGCGTTGCCAGGGGAGCTAACTATGGCTACACCTTC.

This chain connects TRBV10-2 to TRBJ1-4; D gene uncertain. The CDR3 is made up of 14 amino acids. V dropped 9 bases and J dropped 4 bases, with 15 bases sitting between them. Germline V gene sequence: CDR1 WSHSY, CDR2 SAAADI. The CDR3 protein is CASYDAGINEKLFF. The CDR3 bases are TGCGCCAGTTATGATGCAGGAATTAATGAAAAACTGTTTTTT.

The chain links TRBV6-5 to TRBJ1-5; 7 bases are a match to TRBD1. This CDR3 is built from 13 residues. Germline lookup yields CDR1 MNHEY and CDR2 SVGAGI. The junction had 12 bases not matched to a gene; V was cut back by 8 bases and J by 11 bases. CDR3 nucleotides: TGTGCCAGCTCCTCAACAGGGGTTCTGGCCCAGCATTTT. Translation: CASSSTGVLAQHF.

V usage is TRBV14 and J usage is TRBJ2-7, with 10 bases identical to TRBD2. Per the germline V gene, CDR1 is SGHDN and CDR2 is FVKESK. V lost 5 bases to trimming and J lost 2 bases; unmatched junction nucleotides: 30. The CDR3 runs 23 residues. CDR3 nucleotide sequence: TGTGCCAGCAGCGGGCCGGGACATCCCCCTCAGACTAGCGGGTCGCCTCTTACCTACGAGCAGTACTTC. Encoded protein: CASSGPGHPPQTSGSPLTYEQYF.

Remarks on this clone: At one boundary the junction diverges from the germline segment, which might be a read error. The chain uses TRBV5-1 and TRBJ1-4; tentative D call: TRBD1 (5 bases). Germline CDR1 reads SGHRS; CDR2 reads YFSETQ. This CDR3 has 14 residues. The CDR3 bases are TGCGCCAGCAGCCAACAGGACCTGAATGAAAAACTATTTTTT. This sequence encodes CASSQQDLNEKLFF.

The rearrangement joins TRBV18 to TRBJ1-1; 8 bases are shared with TRBD1. This CDR3 has 14 residues. V dropped 6 bases and J dropped 1; count of bases not matched to a gene: 4. Germline V gene data show CDR1 as KGHSH and CDR2 as LQKENI. In DNA, the CDR3 is TGTGCCAGCTCTGCCACAGGGGGGAACACTGAAGCTTTCTTT. Its translation is CASSATGGNTEAFF.

J is TRBJ2-2 and V is TRBV9; D might be TRBD1 (6 bases). Germline lookup yields CDR1 SGDLS and CDR2 YYNGEE. The CDR3 totals 15 residues. V lost 7 bases and J lost 2, with 15 bases in between. For the CDR3, the DNA is TGTGCCAGCGGGACACACCTAATTAACACCGGGGAGCTGTTTTTT. Residues: CASGTHLINTGELFF.

The chain links TRBV7-2 to TRBJ1-1, with TRBD1 matching over 8 bases. The germline gives CDR1 SGHTA, CDR2 FQGNSA. This CDR3 spans 14 amino acids. The J segment lost 4 bases and the V segment lost 2 bases, leaving 3 bases of the junction unmatched. CDR3 DNA sequence: TGTGCCAGCAGCTTACAGGGGGCTCGCACTGAAGCTTTCTTT. Encoded protein: CASSLQGARTEAFF. The full variable domain, with the rest looked up from reference TRBV7-2 and TRBJ1-1, is GAGVSQSPSNKVTEKGKDVELRCDPISGHTALYWYRQSLGQGLEFLIYFQGNSAPDKSGLPSDRFSAERTGGSVSTLTIQRTQQEDSAVYLCASSLQGARTEAFFGQGTRLTVV.

The gene calls are TRBV27 and TRBJ1-1; 9 bases align to TRBD1. The germline gives CDR1 MNHEY, CDR2 SMNVEV (reference sequence). The CDR3 is 15 amino acids. Unmatched junction bases numbered 5, after V lost 5 bases and J lost 1 base. The CDR3 sequence: CASSLRQGENTEAFF. In DNA, the CDR3 is TGTGCCAGCAGTCTTAGACAGGGGGAGAACACTGAAGCTTTCTTT.

This clone was found once. The rearrangement joins TRBV5-6 to TRBJ1-2; D remains unclear. The germline gives CDR1 SGHDT, CDR2 YYEEEE. Deletions cut 5 bases from V and 6 bases from J, with 14 bases between. The CDR3 loop spans 13 amino acids. The CDR3 is CASSSDLTHGYTF. CDR3 bases: TGTGCCAGCAGTTCGGACTTAACTCATGGCTACACCTTC.